One and the same sample provided the 13 T cell receptor beta chains below, sequenced in a study of CD8 T cells in ankylosing spondylitis. MiXCR was run by TCRdb on the 5' RACE reads, yielding one entry per CDR3 protein. The data show some 37,000 distinct CDR3 sequences, 11% seen once. Sequences were obtained from synovial fluid, either unsorted or a sorted T cell fraction (not recorded which). These receptors came from a male donor with ankylosing spondylitis.

This chain joins TRBV4-1 and TRBJ2-4; weak D call: TRBD2 (5 bases). V was cut by 0 bases and J by 8 bases, with 11 bases left in between. The CDR3 sequence is 14 residues long. Germline V lookup: CDR1 MGHRA, CDR2 YSYEKL. CDR3 coding DNA: TGCGCCAGCAGCCAAGAGCTGGGGAGTGACATTCAGTACTTC. It translates to CASSQELGSDIQYF.

This clonotype occurred many times. V and J are TRBV2 and TRBJ2-1; a possible D gene is TRBD1 (5 bases). V lost 3 bases to trimming and J lost 7 bases, with 16 bases between them. This CDR3 has 15 amino acids. Germline loops: CDR1 SNHLY, CDR2 FYNNEI. In DNA, the CDR3 is TGTGCCAGCAGTGATAGACCCGACAGTAAGAATGAGCAGTTCTTC. As protein: CASSDRPDSKNEQFF.

Ten or more counts support this clonotype. The rearrangement joins TRBV14 to TRBJ2-5, with D perhaps matching TRBD2 (5 bases). CDR3 length equals 14 residues. The germline gives CDR1 SGHDN, CDR2 FVKESK. The V gene lost 6 bases and the J gene lost 2 bases, with 13 bases spanning the gap. CDR3 region: CASSRAASQETQYF. CDR3 DNA: TGTGCCAGCAGTAGAGCGGCAAGTCAAGAGACCCAGTACTTC.

This clonotype turned up a few times. The CDR3 region has the DNA TGTGCCAGCAGTGGGGGACTAGCCAAAAACATTCAGTACTTC. Amino acids: CASSGGLAKNIQYF. V usage is TRBV2 and J usage is TRBJ2-4, with D possibly matching TRBD2 (6 bases). This CDR3 is 14 amino acids long. The V end lost 4 bases, the J end lost 0 bases, and 7 bases lay between the germline ends. Germline CDR1 SNHLY, CDR2 FYNNEI.

The V call is TRBV6-1, the J call TRBJ2-6; D is perhaps TRBD2 (5 bases). The CDR3 spans 14 residues. Trimming took 7 bases from V and 3 from J, leaving 10 bases between them. Germline CDR1 reads MNHNS; CDR2 reads SASEGT. The CDR3 here is CASTTGYGANVLTF. CDR3 coding DNA: TGTGCCAGCACAACGGGGTATGGGGCCAACGTCCTGACTTTC.

This clonotype showed up many times. This chain links TRBV20-1 with TRBJ2-1; possible D gene TRBD2, 6 bases. Deletions cut 0 bases from V and 8 bases from J, with 14 bases between. Per the germline V gene, CDR1 is DFQATT and CDR2 is SNEGSKA (reference sequence). The CDR3 has 14 amino acids. This CDR3 reads CSARELAAGHEQFF. The CDR3 nucleotides read TGCAGTGCTAGAGAACTAGCAGCCGGCCATGAGCAGTTCTTC.

This clonotype was counted only a few times. The chain combines TRBV27 with TRBJ2-1; tentatively, D is TRBD2 (6 bases). The CDR3 is 12 amino acids. In germline, CDR1 is MNHEY, CDR2 SMNVEV (reference sequence). V lost 6 bases, J lost 10 bases, and 13 bases lay in between. For the CDR3, the DNA is TGTGCCAGCAGACCCTGGAGGGGCGAGCAGTTCTTC. Translated, it gives CASRPWRGEQFF.

This clonotype was recorded many times. J is TRBJ2-1 and V is TRBV9; 9 nucleotides align to TRBD2. Germline V gene lookup returns CDR1 SGDLS and CDR2 YYNGEE. This CDR3 spans 12 amino acids. CDR3 sequence: CASGTAGGEQFF. The CDR3 coding sequence is TGTGCTTCCGGAACAGCGGGAGGTGAGCAGTTCTTC.

The chain is built from TRBV4-3 and TRBJ2-7; TRBD2 matches 11 bases. This CDR3 has 17 residues. The trim removed 4 bases at V and 2 bases at J, leaving 10 bases unmatched. Germline-derived CDR1 and CDR2 are LGHNA and YSLEER. In nucleotides, the CDR3 is TGCGCCAGCAGCCCAGGACTAGCGGGTAGAGGGACCTACGAGCAGTACTTC. Translated: CASSPGLAGRGTYEQYF.

The rearrangement uses TRBV7-9 and TRBJ1-2; D ambiguous. CDR1 is SEHNR and CDR2 is FQNEAQ in the germline V gene (reference sequence). The length of the CDR3 is 15 residues. V dropped 0 bases and J dropped 4 bases, with 12 bases sitting between them. DNA of the CDR3: TGTGCCAGCAGCTTAGCGACAATGCTAACCTATGGCTACACCTTC. The encoded protein is CASSLATMLTYGYTF.

V and J are TRBV29-1 and TRBJ2-7; D not resolved. The CDR3 consists of 11 residues. With 5 bases removed from V and 2 bases from J, the gap between germline ends came to 7 bases. Germline CDR1 SQVTM, CDR2 ANQGSEA. CDR3: CSVLGTYEQYF. The DNA for the CDR3 is TGCAGCGTTTTGGGGACCTACGAGCAGTACTTC.

This clonotype came up a few times. This chain uses TRBV7-9 with TRBJ2-3; TRBD1 or TRBD2 may be the D gene (6 bases each). The CDR3 is 15 residues long. Germline values: CDR1 SEHNR, CDR2 FQNEAQ (reference sequence). Trimming pared 5 bases from V and 3 bases from J, leaving 15 bases between. CDR3 region: CASSGGGLGTDTQYF. The CDR3 nucleotides read TGTGCCAGCAGCGGAGGGGGTTTGGGAACAGATACGCAGTATTTT. The full variable domain, in which reference TRBV7-9 and TRBJ2-3 provide the parts outside the CDR3, is DTGVSQNPRHKITKRGQNVTFRCDPISEHNRLYWYRQTLGQGPEFLTYFQNEAQLEKSRLLSDRFSAERPKGSFSTLEIQRTEQGDSAMYLCASSGGGLGTDTQYFGPGTRLTVL.

DNA for the CDR3: TGTGCCAGCAGCTTTGCCCCGGGGCGCGGGGCCAACGTCCTGACTTTC. Translating it yields CASSFAPGRGANVLTF. The V and J genes are TRBV5-6 and TRBJ2-6, with D perhaps TRBD1 or TRBD2 (5 bases each). The CDR3 consists of 16 residues. V was clipped by 2 bases and J by 4 bases, with 13 bases between them. The germline gives CDR1 SGHDT, CDR2 YYEEEE. The variable domain in full, with the rest retrieved from reference TRBV5-6 and TRBJ2-6, is DAGVTQSPTHLIKTRGQQVTLRCSPKSGHDTVSWYQQALGQGPQFIFQYYEEEERQRGNFPDRFSGHQFPNYSSELNVNALLLGDSALYLCASSFAPGRGANVLTFGAGSRLTVL.